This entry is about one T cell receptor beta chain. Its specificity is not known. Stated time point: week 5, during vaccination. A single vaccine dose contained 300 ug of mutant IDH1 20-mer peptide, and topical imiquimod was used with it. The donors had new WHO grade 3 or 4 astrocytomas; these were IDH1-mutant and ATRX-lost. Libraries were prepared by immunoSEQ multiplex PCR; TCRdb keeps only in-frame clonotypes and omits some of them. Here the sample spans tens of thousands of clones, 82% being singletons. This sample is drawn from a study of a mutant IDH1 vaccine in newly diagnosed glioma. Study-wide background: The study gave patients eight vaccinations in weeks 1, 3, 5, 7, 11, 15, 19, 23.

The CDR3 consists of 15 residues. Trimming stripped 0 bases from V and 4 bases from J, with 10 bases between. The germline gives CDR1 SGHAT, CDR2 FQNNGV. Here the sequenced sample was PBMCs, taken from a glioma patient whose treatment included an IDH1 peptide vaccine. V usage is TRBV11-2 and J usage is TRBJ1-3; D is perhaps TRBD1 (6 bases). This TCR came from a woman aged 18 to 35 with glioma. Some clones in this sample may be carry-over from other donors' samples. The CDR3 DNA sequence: TGTGCCAGCAGCTTAGATACAGGGCGAGGAAACACCATATATTTT. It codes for CASSLDTGRGNTIYF.